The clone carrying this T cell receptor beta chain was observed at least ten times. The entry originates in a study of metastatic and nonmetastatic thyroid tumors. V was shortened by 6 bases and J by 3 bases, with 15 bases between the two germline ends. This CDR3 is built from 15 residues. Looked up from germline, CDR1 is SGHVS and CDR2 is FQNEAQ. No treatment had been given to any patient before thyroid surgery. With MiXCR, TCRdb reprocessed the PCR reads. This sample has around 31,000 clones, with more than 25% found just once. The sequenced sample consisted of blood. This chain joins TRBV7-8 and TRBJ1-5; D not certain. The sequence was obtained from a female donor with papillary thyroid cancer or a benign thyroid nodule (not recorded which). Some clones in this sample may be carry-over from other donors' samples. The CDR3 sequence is CASRLHEGFNQPQHF. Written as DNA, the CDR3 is TGTGCCAGCAGACTTCACGAAGGATTCAATCAGCCCCAGCATTTT.